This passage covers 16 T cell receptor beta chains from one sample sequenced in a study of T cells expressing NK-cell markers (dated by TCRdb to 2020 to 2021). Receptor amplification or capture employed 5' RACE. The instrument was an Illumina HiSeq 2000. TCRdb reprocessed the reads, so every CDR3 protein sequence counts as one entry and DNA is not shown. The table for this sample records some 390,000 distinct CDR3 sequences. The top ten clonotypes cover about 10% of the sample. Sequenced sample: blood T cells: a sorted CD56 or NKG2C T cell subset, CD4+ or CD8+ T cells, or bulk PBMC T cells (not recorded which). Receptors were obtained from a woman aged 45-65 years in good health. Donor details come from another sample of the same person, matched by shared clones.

The CDR3 is CASSFGGGVTEAFF. The chain recombines TRBV5-1 with TRBJ1-1. Germline assignment: CDR1 SGHRS and CDR2 YFSETQ. The CDR3 has 14 residues. Full variable domain (missing parts from reference TRBV5-1 and TRBJ1-1): KAGVTQTPRYLIKTRGQQVTLSCSPISGHRSVSWYQQTPGQGLQFLFEYFSETQRNKGNFPGRFSGRQFSNSRSEMNVSTLELGDSALYLCASSFGGGVTEAFFGQGTRLTVV.

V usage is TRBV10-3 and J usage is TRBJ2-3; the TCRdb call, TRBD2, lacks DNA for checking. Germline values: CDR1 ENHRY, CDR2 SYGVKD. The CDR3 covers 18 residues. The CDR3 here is CAISESSLAGGFTDTQYF.

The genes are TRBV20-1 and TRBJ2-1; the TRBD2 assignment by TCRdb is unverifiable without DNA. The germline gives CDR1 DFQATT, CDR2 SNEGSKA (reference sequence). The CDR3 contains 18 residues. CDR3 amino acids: CSATPSLAGGISYNEQFF.

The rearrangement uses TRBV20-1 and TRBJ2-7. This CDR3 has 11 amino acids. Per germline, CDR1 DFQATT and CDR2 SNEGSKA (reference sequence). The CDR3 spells CSARWRNEQYF.

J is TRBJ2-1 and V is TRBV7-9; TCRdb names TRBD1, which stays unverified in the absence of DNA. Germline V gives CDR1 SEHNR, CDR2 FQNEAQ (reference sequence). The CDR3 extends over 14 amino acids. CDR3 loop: CASSSGSLYNEQFF.

The CDR3 region is CASQSITYEQYF. The V gene is TRBV27, the J gene TRBJ2-7. CDR3 length: 12 residues. Per the germline V gene, CDR1 is MNHEY and CDR2 is SMNVEV (reference sequence).

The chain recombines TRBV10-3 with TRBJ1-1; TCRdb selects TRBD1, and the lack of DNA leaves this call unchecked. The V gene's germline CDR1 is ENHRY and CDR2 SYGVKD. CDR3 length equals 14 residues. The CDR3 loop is CAISEVRDAGETFF.

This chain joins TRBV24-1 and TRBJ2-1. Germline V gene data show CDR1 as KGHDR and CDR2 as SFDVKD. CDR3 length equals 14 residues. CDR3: CATSDSGVYNEQFF.

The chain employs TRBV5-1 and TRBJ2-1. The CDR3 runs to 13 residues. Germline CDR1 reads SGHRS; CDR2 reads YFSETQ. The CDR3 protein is CASSSYQDGEQFF.

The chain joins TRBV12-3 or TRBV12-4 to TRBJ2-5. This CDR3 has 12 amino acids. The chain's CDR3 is CASSFGQETQYF.

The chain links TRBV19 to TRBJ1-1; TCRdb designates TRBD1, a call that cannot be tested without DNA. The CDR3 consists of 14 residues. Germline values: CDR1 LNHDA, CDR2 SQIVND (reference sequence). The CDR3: CASSGLGTHTEAFF.

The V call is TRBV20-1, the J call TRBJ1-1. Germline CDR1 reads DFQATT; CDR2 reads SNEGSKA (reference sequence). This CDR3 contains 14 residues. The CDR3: CSARPHRINTEAFF.

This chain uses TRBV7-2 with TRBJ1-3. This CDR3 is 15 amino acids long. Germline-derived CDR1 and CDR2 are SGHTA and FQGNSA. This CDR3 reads CASSLETGSGNTIYF.

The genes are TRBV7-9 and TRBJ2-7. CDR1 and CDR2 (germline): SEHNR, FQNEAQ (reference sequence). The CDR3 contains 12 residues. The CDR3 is CASSLTVDEQYF.

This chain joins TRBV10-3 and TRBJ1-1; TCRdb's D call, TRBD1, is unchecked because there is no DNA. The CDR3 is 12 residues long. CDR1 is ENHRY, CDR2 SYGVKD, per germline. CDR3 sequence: CASRVGDTEAFF.

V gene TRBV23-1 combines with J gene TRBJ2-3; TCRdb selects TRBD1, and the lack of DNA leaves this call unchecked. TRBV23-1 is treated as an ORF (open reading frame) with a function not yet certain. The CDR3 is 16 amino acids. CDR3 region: CASSPRRTGGTDTQYF.